The 31 T cell receptor beta chains reported below all come from one sample, sequenced in a study of cytomegalovirus exposure and HLA in healthy donors. This PCR relied on a set of 60 Vbeta primers and 13 Jbeta primers. Method: immunoSEQ multiplex PCR; TCRdb's copy keeps in-frame clones and lacks some. The sample includes 150,000 to 200,000 clones, over 70% seen only once; the top ten take 1.3%. The sample consisted of PBMCs. These receptors all stem from a man aged 45-60 years in good health and CMV-seropositive.

V gene TRBV4-3 combines with J gene TRBJ2-7, with TRBD1 identical over 8 bases. The CDR3 is made up of 16 amino acids. V shed 0 bases, J shed 2 bases, and the junction held 6 bases outside the gene matches. Looked up from germline, CDR1 is LGHNA and CDR2 is YSLEER. CDR3: CASSQDRTGNPYEQYF. Written as DNA, the CDR3 is TGCGCCAGCAGCCAAGATCGGACAGGGAATCCCTACGAGCAGTACTTC.

This clone was observed a single time. The chain couples TRBV19 to TRBJ2-1; no clear D. V gave up 3 bases and J gave up 4 bases, with 13 bases separating them. This CDR3 contains 15 residues. Germline V gene data show CDR1 as LNHDA and CDR2 as SQIVND (reference sequence). The CDR3 region has the DNA TGTGCCAGTAGTATCTCAGTCGACAAGTACAATGAGCAGTTCTTC. Translated, it gives CASSISVDKYNEQFF.

The rearrangement joins TRBV6-5 to TRBJ1-1; D is possibly TRBD1 (5 bases). Germline assignment: CDR1 MNHEY and CDR2 SVGAGI. This CDR3 spans 13 amino acids. Trimming pared 8 bases from V and 2 bases from J, leaving 12 bases between. CDR3 DNA: TGTGCCAGCTTCCGACAGATAAACACTGAAGCTTTCTTT. This sequence encodes CASFRQINTEAFF.

For the CDR3, the DNA is TGTGCCAGCAGCAAAGAAGGGGACAGGGACGAGCAGTACTTC. Amino acids: CASSKEGDRDEQYF. The chain employs TRBV21-1 and TRBJ2-7; the table's D call, TRBD1, was not checked against the DNA. TRBV21-1 is listed as a pseudogene. This CDR3 contains 14 residues.

This chain joins TRBV28 and TRBJ1-4; maybe TRBD1 (6 bases). The CDR3 sequence is 15 residues long. The germline V gene has CDR1 MDHEN and CDR2 SYDVKM. Trimming shortened V by 3 bases and J by 8 bases, and 16 bases separated the two germline ends. CDR3: CASSFRQQGSEKLFF. CDR3 DNA: TGTGCCAGCAGTTTCAGACAGCAGGGGTCCGAAAAACTGTTTTTT.

This clone has just one count. The J gene is TRBJ1-1, the V gene TRBV2; D is undetermined. The CDR3 has 13 amino acids. V shed 7 bases and J shed 0 bases, with 9 bases lying between them. The germline CDR1 and CDR2 sequences are SNHLY and FYNNEI. CDR3 amino acids: CASNQDLNTEAFF. As DNA, the CDR3 is TGTGCCAGCAATCAGGATCTGAACACTGAAGCTTTCTTT. Drawing the rest from reference TRBV2 and TRBJ1-1, the complete variable domain is EPEVTQTPSHQVTQMGQEVILRCVPISNHLYFYWYRQILGQKVEFLVSFYNNEISEKSEIFDDQFSVERPDGSNFTLKIRSTKLEDSAMYFCASNQDLNTEAFFGQGTRLTVV.

As for this clone: The junction shows a germline mismatch at one end, possibly a read error. Here the CDR3 DNA reads TGTGCCAGCAGTCCCGGGACTACCGAGAACCAGTACTTC. Residues: CASSPGTTENQYF. This chain joins TRBV28 and TRBJ2-5, with 7 bases matching TRBD2. This CDR3 has 13 residues. The germline V gene encodes CDR1 MDHEN and CDR2 SYDVKM.

The count of this clone is one. The genes are TRBV27 and TRBJ2-7; D is ambiguous. This CDR3 spans 13 amino acids. Germline V gene data show CDR1 as MNHEY and CDR2 as SMNVEV (reference sequence). With 4 bases removed from V and 3 bases from J, the gap between germline ends came to 10 bases. CDR3 nucleotides: TGTGCCAGCAGTTGCACAAGATGCTACGAGCAGTACTTC. Its translation is CASSCTRCYEQYF.

The gene calls are TRBV15 and TRBJ1-6; 7 nucleotides line up with TRBD1. CDR3 length: 15 amino acids. The V segment lost 3 bases and the J segment 5 bases; nucleotides outside the gene matches: 4. The germline V gene encodes CDR1 LNHNV and CDR2 YYDKDF (reference sequence). The CDR3 DNA reads as TGTGCCACCAGCAGCCGGGACAGTCATAATTCACCCCTCCACTTT. Residues: CATSSRDSHNSPLHF.

The chain recombines TRBV28 with TRBJ1-5; D is perhaps TRBD1 (5 bases). The V end lost 5 bases, the J end lost 6 bases, and 5 bases lay between the germline ends. Germline V gene data show CDR1 as MDHEN and CDR2 as SYDVKM. This CDR3 has 11 residues. The CDR3 is CASSTGQPQHF. The CDR3 nucleotides are TGTGCCAGCAGTACAGGTCAGCCCCAGCATTTT. The full variable domain, completed using reference TRBV28 and TRBJ1-5, is DVKVTQSSRYLVKRTGEKVFLECVQDMDHENMFWYRQDPGLGLRLIYFSYDVKMKEKGDIPEGYSVSREKKERFSLILESASTNQTSMYLCASSTGQPQHFGDGTRLSIL.

This clone came up once. The chain employs TRBV7-4 and TRBJ1-6; D ambiguous. This CDR3 comprises 17 residues. V was cut by 7 bases and J by 13 bases, with 29 bases left in between. The V gene's germline CDR1 is SGHVT and CDR2 SQSDAQ. CDR3 nucleotide sequence: TGTGCCAGCAACCCTACCGCCGGGATCGGAGGTATTAGGCCCCTCCACTTT. Translation gives CASNPTAGIGGIRPLHF.

The chain carries TRBV9 and TRBJ2-3, with D perhaps TRBD2 (6 bases). V was cut by 6 bases and J by 2 bases, with 16 bases left in between. This CDR3 is 15 amino acids long. Germline loops: CDR1 SGDLS, CDR2 YYNGEE. The CDR3 DNA reads TGTGCCAGCACCCCAGGTCGGGGGAACACAGATACGCAGTATTTT. It translates to CASTPGRGNTDTQYF.

This clone has a single count. This rearrangement joins TRBV30 to TRBJ2-5; 7 nucleotides match TRBD2. CDR3 length equals 11 residues. V lost 3 bases, J lost 11 bases, and 6 bases stayed unmatched. CDR1 is GTSNPN, CDR2 SVGIG, per germline (reference sequence). The CDR3 is CAWRGGVEQYF. For the CDR3, the DNA is TGTGCCTGGAGGGGGGGGGTGGAGCAGTACTTC.

This clone was picked up one time. V usage is TRBV18 and J usage is TRBJ2-5; 10 bases line up with TRBD2. The V and J ends lost 2 bases and 5 bases, in that order; junction bases with no gene match: 8. This CDR3 spans 16 amino acids. Germline V lookup: CDR1 KGHSH, CDR2 LQKENI. CDR3 loop: CASSPMPSGGLETQYF. The CDR3 bases are TGTGCCAGCTCACCAATGCCTAGCGGGGGACTCGAGACCCAGTACTTC.

The chain carries TRBV30 and TRBJ2-1, with D possibly being TRBD2 (5 bases). The germline gives CDR1 GTSNPN, CDR2 SVGIG (reference sequence). The CDR3 is 14 amino acids. Trimming left V 3 bases short and J 9 bases short, with 18 bases between. The CDR3 is CAWRGPSGGGEQFF. The CDR3 coding sequence is TGTGCCTGGAGAGGGCCTTCAGGAGGAGGTGAGCAGTTCTTC.

V and J are TRBV6-5 and TRBJ2-1; D gene uncertain. Germline-derived CDR1 and CDR2 are MNHEY and SVGAGI. Trimming pared 6 bases from V and 1 base from J, leaving 10 bases between. This CDR3 is built from 14 residues. As DNA, the CDR3 is TGTGCCAGCAGGCCGAGTTGGTCCTACAATGAGCAGTTCTTC. It specifies CASRPSWSYNEQFF.

The CDR3 DNA reads as TGTGCCAGCAGTTTATCCGGGAGCTATGGCTACACCTTC. Encoded protein: CASSLSGSYGYTF. This rearrangement joins TRBV28 to TRBJ1-2; D uncertain. V lost 1 base to trimming and J lost 4 bases, with 7 bases between them. The CDR3 runs to 13 residues. Germline V gives CDR1 MDHEN, CDR2 SYDVKM.

This sequence joins TRBV30 and TRBJ2-5; 13 bases agree with TRBD2. Germline CDR1 and CDR2: GTSNPN and SVGIG (reference sequence). CDR3 length: 15 amino acids. The V and J ends lost 5 bases and 5 bases, in that order; junction bases with no gene match: 8. The CDR3 here is CAWQLGLAGVETQYF. Here the CDR3 DNA reads TGTGCCTGGCAACTCGGACTAGCGGGAGTTGAGACCCAGTACTTC.

The V call is TRBV11-1, the J call TRBJ1-1; 7 bases are a match to TRBD1. The V gene's germline CDR1 is SGHAT and CDR2 FQDESV (reference sequence). V lost 5 bases, J lost 3 bases, and 9 bases stayed unmatched. CDR3 size: 15 residues. The CDR3 sequence is CASSIGQVGDTEAFF. DNA of the CDR3: TGTGCCAGCAGCATTGGACAGGTAGGGGACACTGAAGCTTTCTTT.

The chain carries TRBV30 and TRBJ1-2; D remains ambiguous. Trimming removed 2 bases from V and 1 base from J, with 8 bases in between. The length of the CDR3 is 13 residues. Per the germline V gene, CDR1 is GTSNPN and CDR2 is SVGIG (reference sequence). CDR3 nucleotide sequence: TGTGCCTGGAGTCGGCGGAGTAACTATGGCTACACCTTC. Amino acids: CAWSRRSNYGYTF.

The chain employs TRBV6-5 and TRBJ1-2; TRBD1 is a possible D gene (6 bases). This CDR3 spans 13 amino acids. The V and J ends lost 2 bases and 4 bases respectively, with 8 bases between them. Germline V gives CDR1 MNHEY, CDR2 SVGAGI. The CDR3 DNA reads TGTGCCAGCAGTTACAGGGGGGGCTATGGCTACACCTTC. Translation gives CASSYRGGYGYTF.

The chain joins TRBV5-1 to TRBJ2-2; D call uncertain. This CDR3 has 15 amino acids. Germline-derived CDR1 and CDR2 are SGHRS and YFSETQ. V lost 1 base, J lost 2 bases, and 9 bases lay in between. The CDR3 sequence: CASSLSTVNTGELFF. CDR3 DNA sequence: TGCGCCAGCAGCTTGAGTACAGTTAACACCGGGGAGCTGTTTTTT.

Concerning this clone itself: Additional DNA sequences in this sample encode the identical CDR3. This chain uses TRBV9 with TRBJ1-4; 9 bases are shared with TRBD1. The CDR3 is 14 residues long. Unmatched junction bases numbered 0, after V lost 2 bases and J lost 4 bases. Germline lookup yields CDR1 SGDLS and CDR2 YYNGEE. CDR3 loop: CASSVGQGNEKLFF. CDR3 DNA: TGTGCCAGCAGCGTGGGACAGGGTAATGAAAAACTGTTTTTT.

The rearrangement links TRBV28 to TRBJ2-7, with 8 bases lining up with TRBD2. Germline lookup yields CDR1 MDHEN and CDR2 SYDVKM. This CDR3 has 14 residues. J was trimmed by 0 bases and V by 5 bases; bases with no gene match: 3. In DNA form, the CDR3 reads TGTGCCAGCAGTCCGGGGGGGGTCTCCTACGAGCAGTACTTC. Translating it yields CASSPGGVSYEQYF.

This chain uses TRBV27 with TRBJ2-5, with D tentatively TRBD2 (6 bases). Looked up from germline, CDR1 is MNHEY and CDR2 is SMNVEV (reference sequence). This CDR3 has 16 amino acids. V was cut by 1 base and J by 0 bases, with 12 bases left in between. The CDR3 protein is CASSLYRGEYQETQYF. DNA for the CDR3: TGTGCCAGCAGTTTATATCGCGGGGAGTACCAAGAGACCCAGTACTTC.

The genes are TRBV28 and TRBJ2-7, with D possibly matching TRBD1 (6 bases). Looked up from germline, CDR1 is MDHEN and CDR2 is SYDVKM. With 4 bases removed from V and 2 bases from J, the gap between germline ends came to 18 bases. The length of the CDR3 is 16 residues. The CDR3: CASSWGTRGLAYEQYF. The CDR3 DNA reads as TGTGCCAGCAGTTGGGGCACCAGGGGATTAGCCTACGAGCAGTACTTC.

The sample holds a few counts of this clone. V usage is TRBV2 and J usage is TRBJ1-2; 7 nucleotides line up with TRBD1. The trim removed 4 bases at V and 4 bases at J, leaving 3 bases unmatched. This CDR3 contains 13 residues. Germline V gene sequence: CDR1 SNHLY, CDR2 FYNNEI. The CDR3 is CASSGTGSYGYTF. The CDR3 coding sequence is TGTGCCAGCAGTGGGACAGGTTCCTATGGCTACACCTTC.

This clone was found a few times. V gene TRBV28 combines with J gene TRBJ2-1; 11 bases agree with TRBD2. Trimming took 5 bases from V and 2 from J; bases not matched to a gene: 2. CDR3 length equals 15 residues. Germline CDR1 is MDHEN and CDR2 is SYDVKM. The CDR3 DNA follows: TGTGCCAGCAGTGTAGCGGGAGGGCCCTACAATGAGCAGTTCTTC. The encoded protein is CASSVAGGPYNEQFF.

This clone was found a few times. The chain employs TRBV7-9 and TRBJ1-1, with 7 bases aligning to TRBD1. The CDR3 runs to 13 residues. The germline V gene has CDR1 SEHNR and CDR2 FQNEAQ (reference sequence). V lost 4 bases and J lost 4; bases outside the gene matches: 3. CDR3 nucleotides: TGTGCCAGCAGCTCACAGGGGACCACTGAAGCTTTCTTT. This translates into CASSSQGTTEAFF.

V is TRBV4-2 and J is TRBJ1-2; D gene ambiguous. The germline V gene encodes CDR1 LGHNA and CDR2 YNFKEQ. V lost 4 bases and J 2 bases, leaving 8 bases between the germline ends. This CDR3 is 13 amino acids long. In DNA form, the CDR3 reads TGTGCCAGCAGCCTCGGTCTGAACTATGGCTACACCTTC. The encoded protein is CASSLGLNYGYTF.

This clone was found once. The rearrangement links TRBV4-1 to TRBJ1-2; D remains unclear. Germline V CDR1 and CDR2: MGHRA, YSYEKL. Trimming removed 6 bases from V and 1 base from J, with 12 bases in between. This CDR3 is built from 14 residues. The CDR3 nucleotides are TGCGCCAGCAGGAACAGTTTATTTAACTATGGCTACACCTTC. It encodes CASRNSLFNYGYTF.